A selection of T cell receptor beta chains follows, all from one sample in a study of spatial heterogeneity in lung cancer. One entry per CDR3 protein, called by TCRdb with MiXCR from the 5' RACE reads. This sample has under 150,000 distinct CDR3 sequences, with approximately 11% found just once. This specimen consisted of PBMCs, obtained at follow-up. The receptors were sampled from a female donor with early-stage non-small cell lung cancer. Both conserved end residues are part of each CDR3. Each record gives: CDR3 length, V gene, J gene, D gene, CDR3 protein. A D gene is named only where the DNA matches it firmly.

>17|TRBV24-1|TRBJ2-2|-
CATSDFSGVHNTGELFF
>16|TRBV4-3|TRBJ2-3|-
CASSQDYGAVADTQYF
>14|TRBV20-1|TRBJ2-7|-
CSASEGIWSYEQYF
>15|TRBV30|TRBJ1-1|-
CAWSVSLRGGTEAFF
>16|TRBV24-1|TRBJ2-5|TRBD1
CATSYGGSGGQETQYF
>12|TRBV18|TRBJ1-6|-
CASSNQDSPLHF
>14|TRBV29-1|TRBJ1-1|-
CSVIRGGVNTEAFF
>16|TRBV14|TRBJ2-3|-
CASSLTRDTRTDTQYF
>16|TRBV28|TRBJ2-3|-
CASSPEGTGGGDTQYF
>14|TRBV29-1|TRBJ2-1|TRBD2
CSHAYTSGSDEQFF
>12|TRBV29-1|TRBJ2-7|-
CSVSTESYEQYF
>14|TRBV15|TRBJ2-7|-
CATSRSSGPYEQYF
>11|TRBV28|TRBJ2-7|-
CASSDLYEQYF
>16|TRBV6-4|TRBJ2-2|-
CASSEQGVGSTGELFF
>12|TRBV20-1|TRBJ1-2|-
CSATTGIYGYTF
>15|TRBV6-6|TRBJ2-3|TRBD2
CASSPSGRATDTQYF
>15|TRBV19|TRBJ1-2|TRBD1
CASSPGTVKPYGYTF
>13|TRBV27|TRBJ2-7|-
CASSSAQNYEQYF
>16|TRBV18|TRBJ2-5|TRBD2
CASSPPGLAGVETQYF
>14|TRBV20-1|TRBJ1-1|TRBD1
CSAHPGTGGTEAFF
>14|TRBV7-2|TRBJ2-5|-
CASSLAFARETQYF
>12|TRBV20-1|TRBJ2-7|-
CSAKTETYEQYF
>12|TRBV6-2/TRBV6-3|TRBJ1-1|-
CASGQPNTEAFF
>13|TRBV18|TRBJ2-4|TRBD1
CASSPPDRAVQYF
>16|TRBV28|TRBJ2-7|TRBD2
CASPSSSGDTDYEQYF
>15|TRBV18|TRBJ1-1|TRBD1
CASSPGTGVNTEAFF
>12|TRBV12-3/TRBV12-4|TRBJ2-3|-
CASRDASDTQYF
>14|TRBV30|TRBJ1-6|-
CAWSAVFYNSPLHF
>13|TRBV14|TRBJ1-1|-
CASSQAGNTEAFF
>16|TRBV6-5|TRBJ1-1|-
CASSGGNRVLGAEAFF
>16|TRBV7-9|TRBJ2-3|-
CASSFGRGIDTDTQYF
>16|TRBV10-3|TRBJ2-1|TRBD2
CAISESMASGSGEQFF
>18|TRBV29-1|TRBJ2-3|-
CSVVGGRRTGMGTDTQYF
>13|TRBV20-1|TRBJ1-1|-
CSATTGRNTEAFF
>14|TRBV9|TRBJ1-1|TRBD1
CASSERQGFTEAFF
>14|TRBV29-1|TRBJ2-5|TRBD2
CSVELAELQETQYF
>15|TRBV5-1|TRBJ1-6|-
CASSFFGSHNSPLHF
>14|TRBV28|TRBJ2-3|-
CASSLAGRADTQYF
>16|TRBV11-2|TRBJ2-3|TRBD2
CASRPLRLAGTDTQYF
>14|TRBV5-4|TRBJ2-5|TRBD2
CASSLSGIQETQYF
>13|TRBV6-2/TRBV6-3|TRBJ1-1|-
CASSYNRNTEAFF
>14|TRBV12-3/TRBV12-4|TRBJ2-3|-
CASSLRLAADTQYF
>13|TRBV5-4|TRBJ2-3|-
CASSLVSTNTQYF
>21|TRBV27|TRBJ2-2|TRBD2
CASSFASASGNRFVNTGELFF
>14|TRBV9|TRBJ2-5|TRBD1
CASSPGTVQETQYF
>18|TRBV7-2|TRBJ2-3|TRBD2
CASSLVGTSGISTDTQYF
>16|TRBV7-8|TRBJ2-1|-
CASSLRQTSSYNEQFF
>14|TRBV29-1|TRBJ1-3|TRBD1
CSVGDRQGGNTIYF
>15|TRBV7-8|TRBJ1-1|-
CASSLGRGGTTEAFF
>14|TRBV18|TRBJ1-2|-
CASSPEGFGNGYTF
>14|TRBV5-8|TRBJ2-1|-
CASSFEGPMNEQFF
>10|TRBV29-1|TRBJ2-5|-
CSVAQETQYF
>14|TRBV5-6|TRBJ1-4|-
CASSPIATNEKLFF